This is a list of T cell receptor beta chains from one sample in a study of post-analysis software for immune sequencing data. A single record per CDR3 protein comes from TCRdb applying MiXCR to the PCR reads. The table shows approximately 260,000 distinct CDR3 sequences, with about 38% occurring only once. The sample comprised blood. Every receptor here comes from a girl aged 5 to 17 with multiple sclerosis. Both conserved end residues are part of each CDR3. A D gene is named only where the DNA matches it firmly. The listing skips clone size in some rows; elsewhere it reads once, few, many or a size class.

CDR3nt: TGTGCCAGCAGCCGCCAGACAGGGTTCCAAGAGACCCAGTACTTC
CDR3aa: CASSRQTGFQETQYF
abundance: .
j_gene: TRBJ2-5
d_gene: TRBD1
v_gene: TRBV11-2
len: 15

CDR3nt: TGCGCCAGCAGACCCTCAGCGGGACTCACAGATACGCAGTATTTT
CDR3aa: CASRPSAGLTDTQYF
abundance: few
j_gene: TRBJ2-3
d_gene: TRBD2
v_gene: TRBV5-1
len: 15

CDR3nt: TGCGCCAGCAGCCAAGCGGCCAGGGGCTCCTACAATGAGCAGTTCTTC
CDR3aa: CASSQAARGSYNEQFF
abundance: .
j_gene: TRBJ2-1
d_gene: .
v_gene: TRBV4-3
len: 16

CDR3nt: TGTGCCAGCAGTCCCGGGAGGAGTAAGGAAAAACTGTTTTTT
CDR3aa: CASSPGRSKEKLFF
abundance: .
j_gene: TRBJ1-4
d_gene: .
v_gene: TRBV27
len: 14

CDR3nt: TGTGCCAGCAGCCCTACAGGGGACGGTGAAGCTTTCTTT
CDR3aa: CASSPTGDGEAFF
abundance: .
j_gene: TRBJ1-1
d_gene: TRBD1
v_gene: TRBV5-6
len: 13

CDR3nt: TGCAGTGATTCCGGTACTTATACGGAGTTCTTC
CDR3aa: CSDSGTYTEFF
abundance: many
j_gene: TRBJ2-1
d_gene: .
v_gene: TRBV20-1
len: 11

CDR3nt: TGTGCCAGCAGTTTCAATAGCCCGCATCAGTACTTC
CDR3aa: CASSFNSPHQYF
abundance: .
j_gene: TRBJ2-7
d_gene: .
v_gene: TRBV12-3/TRBV12-4
len: 12

CDR3nt: TGTGCCAGCAGACTACTAGCTACTACAGCTGAGCAGTTCTTC
CDR3aa: CASRLLATTAEQFF
abundance: once
j_gene: TRBJ2-1
d_gene: .
v_gene: TRBV12-3/TRBV12-4
len: 14

CDR3nt: TGTGCCAGCAGTGTACCGCCGGGACAGGGTGGGAACGAGCAGTACTTC
CDR3aa: CASSVPPGQGGNEQYF
abundance: once
j_gene: TRBJ2-7
d_gene: TRBD1
v_gene: TRBV25-1
len: 16

CDR3nt: TGTGCCAGCAGCTTCGGGACGGCTGACGAGGAGCAGTTCTTC
CDR3aa: CASSFGTADEEQFF
abundance: many
j_gene: TRBJ2-1
d_gene: .
v_gene: TRBV7-6
len: 14

CDR3nt: TGCGCCAGCAGCCAGGCAGGGTTCCCAGATACGCAGTATTTT
CDR3aa: CASSQAGFPDTQYF
abundance: many
j_gene: TRBJ2-3
d_gene: .
v_gene: TRBV4-1
len: 14

CDR3nt: TGTGCCAGCAGTTACTCGCCCTGGGAGTCGGAGACCCAGTACTTC
CDR3aa: CASSYSPWESETQYF
abundance: .
j_gene: TRBJ2-5
d_gene: .
v_gene: TRBV6-5
len: 15

CDR3nt: TGTGCCAGCAGCGTCATTGGTGGGTACAATGAGCAGTTCTTC
CDR3aa: CASSVIGGYNEQFF
abundance: many
j_gene: TRBJ2-1
d_gene: .
v_gene: TRBV9
len: 14

CDR3nt: TGTGCCAGCAGCGTAGCGACACGATTGGGCAATGAGCAGTTCTTC
CDR3aa: CASSVATRLGNEQFF
abundance: .
j_gene: TRBJ2-1
d_gene: .
v_gene: TRBV9
len: 15

CDR3nt: TGTGCCAGTAGTATCTCTCGGACAGGGGGTGTTGAGCAGTTCTTC
CDR3aa: CASSISRTGGVEQFF
abundance: .
j_gene: TRBJ2-1
d_gene: TRBD1
v_gene: TRBV19
len: 15

CDR3nt: TGCGCCAGCAGCTCCTCTGCCCGAAACGCCCAGGAGACCCAGTACTTC
CDR3aa: CASSSSARNAQETQYF
abundance: many
j_gene: TRBJ2-5
d_gene: .
v_gene: TRBV5-1
len: 16

CDR3nt: TGTGCCAGCATTTTAGAGGCTGGGGCCAACGTCCTGACTTTC
CDR3aa: CASILEAGANVLTF
abundance: few
j_gene: TRBJ2-6
d_gene: .
v_gene: TRBV6-1
len: 14

CDR3nt: TGTGCCAGCAGGGGCGGCGGGGGAACAGATACGCAGTATTTT
CDR3aa: CASRGGGGTDTQYF
abundance: .
j_gene: TRBJ2-3
d_gene: TRBD2
v_gene: TRBV12-3/TRBV12-4
len: 14

CDR3nt: TGTGCCAGCAGTTCCCCCCCCCACGAGCAGTACTTC
CDR3aa: CASSSPPHEQYF
abundance: many
j_gene: TRBJ2-7
d_gene: .
v_gene: TRBV28
len: 12

CDR3nt: TGTGCCAGCAGCGGATCTAGCGGGGCCTTCCGGGAGCAGTTCTTC
CDR3aa: CASSGSSGAFREQFF
abundance: few
j_gene: TRBJ2-1
d_gene: TRBD2
v_gene: TRBV7-6
len: 15

CDR3nt: TGCGCCAGCAGCTTGGCCGGTAGCGGGAGATACAATGAGCAGTTCTTC
CDR3aa: CASSLAGSGRYNEQFF
abundance: many
j_gene: TRBJ2-1
d_gene: TRBD2
v_gene: TRBV5-1
len: 16

CDR3nt: TGTGCCAGCAGTTTAGCTTCTCTTGGGTCCTATAGCAATCAGCCCCAGCATTTT
CDR3aa: CASSLASLGSYSNQPQHF
abundance: many
j_gene: TRBJ1-5
d_gene: .
v_gene: TRBV12-3/TRBV12-4
len: 18

CDR3nt: TGCAGTGCTCAGGACAGGGCGGCCTATGGCTACACCTTC
CDR3aa: CSAQDRAAYGYTF
abundance: many
j_gene: TRBJ1-2
d_gene: TRBD1
v_gene: TRBV20-1
len: 13

CDR3nt: TGTGCCAGCAGGCCCGGGAGAGCGAACACCGGGGAGCAGTTTTTT
CDR3aa: CASRPGRANTGEQFF
abundance: .
j_gene: TRBJ2-2
d_gene: .
v_gene: TRBV12-3/TRBV12-4
len: 15

CDR3nt: TGTGCCAGCAGCGAGGTCTGGTCGGCGACCCAGTACTTC
CDR3aa: CASSEVWSATQYF
abundance: many
j_gene: TRBJ2-5
d_gene: .
v_gene: TRBV11-3
len: 13

CDR3nt: TGTGCCAGCAGCTCGACTAGCGGGCTGAGCACAGATACGCAGTATTTT
CDR3aa: CASSSTSGLSTDTQYF
abundance: few
j_gene: TRBJ2-3
d_gene: TRBD2
v_gene: TRBV7-3
len: 16

CDR3nt: TGTGCCAGCAGCGCAAAGGGACTAGCGGGGCCGCTAAATACGCAGTATTTT
CDR3aa: CASSAKGLAGPLNTQYF
abundance: .
j_gene: TRBJ2-3
d_gene: TRBD2
v_gene: TRBV7-2
len: 17

CDR3nt: TGTGCCAGCAGTTACGGACGGCCGGGGATAATCAACACTGAGGCTTTCTTT
CDR3aa: CASSYGRPGIINTEAFF
abundance: many
j_gene: TRBJ1-1
d_gene: .
v_gene: TRBV6-5
len: 17

CDR3nt: TGCGCCAGCAGCTCTTCCAGTCAGGGGGCTAGCAATCAGCCCCAGCATTTT
CDR3aa: CASSSSSQGASNQPQHF
abundance: few
j_gene: TRBJ1-5
d_gene: TRBD1
v_gene: TRBV4-1
len: 17

CDR3nt: TGTGCCAGCAGCTTGCTATTTGCCGTATCAAACGGGAACACTGAAGCTTTCTTT
CDR3aa: CASSLLFAVSNGNTEAFF
abundance: .
j_gene: TRBJ1-1
d_gene: .
v_gene: TRBV5-5
len: 18

CDR3nt: TGTGCCAGCAGCTTAGGAAGAGCGATCGCTGGTGAAAAACTGTTTTTT
CDR3aa: CASSLGRAIAGEKLFF
abundance: many
j_gene: TRBJ1-4
d_gene: .
v_gene: TRBV7-9
len: 16

CDR3nt: TGCAGTGCTAGAGTCCACCACCCCGGGGAGCTGTTTTTT
CDR3aa: CSARVHHPGELFF
abundance: many
j_gene: TRBJ2-2
d_gene: .
v_gene: TRBV20-1
len: 13

CDR3nt: TGTGCCAGCAGCCATCGGACCGCGAACACCGGGGAGCTGTTTTTT
CDR3aa: CASSHRTANTGELFF
abundance: .
j_gene: TRBJ2-2
d_gene: .
v_gene: TRBV3-1
len: 15

CDR3nt: TGTGCCAGCATCGGTTCAGGGAGCTCCTACAATGAGCAGTACTTC
CDR3aa: CASIGSGSSYNEQYF
abundance: once
j_gene: TRBJ2-7
d_gene: .
v_gene: TRBV6-2/TRBV6-3
len: 15

CDR3nt: TGTGCCAGCAGCCACAGACAGGGGACTGAAGCTTTCTTT
CDR3aa: CASSHRQGTEAFF
abundance: .
j_gene: TRBJ1-1
d_gene: TRBD1
v_gene: TRBV27
len: 13

CDR3nt: TGTGCCAGCAGACCCCTCGGGGTCTGGAACACTGAAGCTTTCTTT
CDR3aa: CASRPLGVWNTEAFF
abundance: .
j_gene: TRBJ1-1
d_gene: .
v_gene: TRBV12-3/TRBV12-4
len: 15

CDR3nt: TGCGTCAGCAAGACAGGGGCTAACTATGGCTACACCTTC
CDR3aa: CVSKTGANYGYTF
abundance: .
j_gene: TRBJ1-2
d_gene: TRBD1
v_gene: TRBV5-1
len: 13

CDR3nt: TGCGCCAGCAGCCCTGGTCCAACAGATACGCGGTATTTT
CDR3aa: CASSPGPTDTRYF
abundance: once
j_gene: TRBJ2-3
d_gene: .
v_gene: TRBV5-1
len: 13

CDR3nt: TGCGCCAGCAGCTTGGGGGGTCCGAGCACCGGGGAGCTGTTTTTT
CDR3aa: CASSLGGPSTGELFF
abundance: few
j_gene: TRBJ2-2
d_gene: .
v_gene: TRBV5-1
len: 15

CDR3nt: TGCAGTGCGGTGAGGGGTGAAAAACTGTTTTTT
CDR3aa: CSAVRGEKLFF
abundance: many
j_gene: TRBJ1-4
d_gene: .
v_gene: TRBV20-1
len: 11

CDR3nt: TGTGCCAGCAGTGAAGCTCAGGGGGGCACAGATACGCAGTATTTT
CDR3aa: CASSEAQGGTDTQYF
abundance: many
j_gene: TRBJ2-3
d_gene: TRBD1
v_gene: TRBV6-1
len: 15